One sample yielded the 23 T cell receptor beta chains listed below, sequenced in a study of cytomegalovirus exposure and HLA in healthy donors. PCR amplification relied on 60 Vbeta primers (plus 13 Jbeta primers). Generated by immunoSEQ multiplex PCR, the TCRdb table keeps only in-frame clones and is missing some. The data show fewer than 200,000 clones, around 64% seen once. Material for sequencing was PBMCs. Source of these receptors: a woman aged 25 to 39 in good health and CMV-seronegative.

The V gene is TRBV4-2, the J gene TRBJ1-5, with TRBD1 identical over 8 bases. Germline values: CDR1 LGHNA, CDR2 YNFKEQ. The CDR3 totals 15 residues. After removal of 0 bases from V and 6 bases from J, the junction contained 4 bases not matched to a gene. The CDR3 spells CASSQEDRESQPQHF. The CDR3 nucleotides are TGTGCCAGCAGCCAAGAGGACAGGGAAAGTCAGCCCCAGCATTTT.

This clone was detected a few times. CDR3 sequence (DNA): TGTGCCAGCAGTGATGTAGCGGGGGGGAACACCGGGGAGCTGTTTTTT. This encodes CASSDVAGGNTGELFF. The chain employs TRBV2 and TRBJ2-2; 10 bases fit TRBD2. V trimming: 3 bases; J trimming: 1 base; junction bases outside the gene matches: 2. Germline lookup yields CDR1 SNHLY and CDR2 FYNNEI. CDR3 length: 16 amino acids.

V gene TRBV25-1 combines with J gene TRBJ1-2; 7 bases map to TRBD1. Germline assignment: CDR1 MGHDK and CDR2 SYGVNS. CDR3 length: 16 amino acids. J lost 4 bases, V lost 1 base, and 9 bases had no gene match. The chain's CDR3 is CASSEFGQGGGYGYTF. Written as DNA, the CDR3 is TGTGCCAGCAGTGAATTTGGGCAGGGGGGAGGCTATGGCTACACCTTC.

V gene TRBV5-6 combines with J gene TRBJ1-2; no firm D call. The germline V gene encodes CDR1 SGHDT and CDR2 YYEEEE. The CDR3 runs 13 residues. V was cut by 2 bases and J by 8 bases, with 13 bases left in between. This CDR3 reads CASSLGEVGGYTF. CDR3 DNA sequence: TGTGCCAGCAGCTTAGGAGAGGTCGGGGGCTACACCTTC.

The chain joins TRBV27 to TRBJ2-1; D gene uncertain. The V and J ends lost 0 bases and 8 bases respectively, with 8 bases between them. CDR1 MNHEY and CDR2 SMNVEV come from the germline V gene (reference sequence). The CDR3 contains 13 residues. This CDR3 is CASSLSRYYEQFF. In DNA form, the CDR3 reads TGTGCCAGCAGTTTATCGCGGTACTATGAGCAGTTCTTC.

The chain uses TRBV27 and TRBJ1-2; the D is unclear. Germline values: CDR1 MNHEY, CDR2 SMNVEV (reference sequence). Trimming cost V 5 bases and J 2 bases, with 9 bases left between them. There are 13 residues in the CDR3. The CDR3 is CASSPDGNYGYTF. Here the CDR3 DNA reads TGTGCCAGCAGTCCCGACGGGAACTATGGCTACACCTTC.

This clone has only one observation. The CDR3 loop is CASSPAGGGQETQYF. The CDR3 DNA sequence: TGTGCCAGCAGCCCAGCTGGCGGGGGGCAAGAGACCCAGTACTTC. The chain links TRBV9 to TRBJ2-5; 8 nucleotides agree with TRBD2. The V and J ends lost 4 bases and 2 bases, in that order; junction bases with no gene match: 7. There are 15 residues in the CDR3. The germline gives CDR1 SGDLS, CDR2 YYNGEE. Full variable domain (outside the CDR3, taken from reference TRBV9 and TRBJ2-5): DSGVTQTPKHLITATGQRVTLRCSPRSGDLSVYWYQQSLDQGLQFLIQYYNGEERAKGNILERFSAQQFPDLHSELNLSSLELGDSALYFCASSPAGGGQETQYFGPGTRLLVL.

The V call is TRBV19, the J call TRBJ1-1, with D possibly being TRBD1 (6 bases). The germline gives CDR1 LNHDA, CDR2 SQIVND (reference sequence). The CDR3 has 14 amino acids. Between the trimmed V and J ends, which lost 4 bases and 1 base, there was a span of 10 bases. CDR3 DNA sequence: TGTGCCAGTAGTACACAGGGTCAGAACACTGAAGCTTTCTTT. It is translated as CASSTQGQNTEAFF.

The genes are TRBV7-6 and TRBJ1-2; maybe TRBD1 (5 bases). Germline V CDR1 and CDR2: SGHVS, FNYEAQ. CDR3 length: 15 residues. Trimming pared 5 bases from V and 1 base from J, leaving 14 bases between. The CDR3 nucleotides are TGTGCCAGCAGCCTTCCTTACAGGATTAACTATGGCTACACCTTC. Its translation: CASSLPYRINYGYTF.

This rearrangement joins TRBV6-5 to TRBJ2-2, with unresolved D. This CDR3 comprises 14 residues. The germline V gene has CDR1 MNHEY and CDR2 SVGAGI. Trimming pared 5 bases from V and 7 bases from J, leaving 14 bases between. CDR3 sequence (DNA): TGTGCCAGCAGTGGTCCTGGCCGCTTCGGGGAGCTGTTTTTT. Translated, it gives CASSGPGRFGELFF.

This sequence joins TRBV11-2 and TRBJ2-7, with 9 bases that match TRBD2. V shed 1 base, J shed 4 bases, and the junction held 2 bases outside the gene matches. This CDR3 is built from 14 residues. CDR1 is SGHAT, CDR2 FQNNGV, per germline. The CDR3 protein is CASSLGTSVYEQYF. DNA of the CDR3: TGTGCCAGCAGCTTAGGGACTAGCGTGTACGAGCAGTACTTC.

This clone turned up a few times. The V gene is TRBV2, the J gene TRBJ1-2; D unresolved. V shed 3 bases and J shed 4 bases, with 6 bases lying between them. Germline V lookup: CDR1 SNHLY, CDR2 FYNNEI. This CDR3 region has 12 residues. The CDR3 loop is CASSELVYGYTF. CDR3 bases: TGTGCCAGCAGTGAGCTAGTCTATGGCTACACCTTC.

In nucleotides, the CDR3 is TGTGCTAGTGCCATAGGAGGTAGGGCCTACAATGAGCAGTTCTTC. Its translation is CASAIGGRAYNEQFF. The chain couples TRBV12-5 to TRBJ2-1, with D perhaps matching TRBD2 (5 bases). CDR3 length: 15 residues. Germline lookup yields CDR1 LGHNT and CDR2 FRNRAP. Trimming cost V 7 bases and J 2 bases, with 15 bases left between them.

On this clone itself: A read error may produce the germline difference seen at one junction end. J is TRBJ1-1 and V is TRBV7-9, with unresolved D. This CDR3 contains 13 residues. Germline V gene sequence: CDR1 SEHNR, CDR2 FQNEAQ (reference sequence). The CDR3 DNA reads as TGTTCCAGCACCCTCTTAGCGAACACTGAAGCTTTCTTT. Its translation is CSSTLLANTEAFF.

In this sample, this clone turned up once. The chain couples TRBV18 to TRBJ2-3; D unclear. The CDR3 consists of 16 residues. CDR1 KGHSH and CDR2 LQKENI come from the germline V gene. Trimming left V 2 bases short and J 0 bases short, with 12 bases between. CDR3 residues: CASSPSLDRSTDTQYF. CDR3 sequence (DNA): TGTGCCAGCTCACCAAGCCTCGATAGAAGCACAGATACGCAGTATTTT.

CDR3 DNA: TGTGCCAGTACAGGGGCGGCCGGGGAGCTGTTTTTT. Protein: CASTGAAGELFF. The chain is built from TRBV25-1 and TRBJ2-2; 7 nucleotides line up with TRBD1. Germline V gene data show CDR1 as MGHDK and CDR2 as SYGVNS. Germline trimming cut 9 bases from V and 6 bases from J; bases unmatched to any gene: 4. The CDR3 is made up of 12 amino acids.

The CDR3 region is CASGSGQQETQYF. DNA for the CDR3: TGTGCTAGTGGTTCGGGACAGCAAGAGACCCAGTACTTC. J is TRBJ2-5 and V is TRBV12-5; 7 nucleotides line up with TRBD1. This CDR3 has 13 residues. V was clipped by 4 bases and J by 2 bases; unmatched bases: 1. The V gene's germline CDR1 is LGHNT and CDR2 FRNRAP. The full variable domain, in which reference TRBV12-5 and TRBJ2-5 provide the parts outside the CDR3, is DARVTQTPRHKVTEMGQEVTMRCQPILGHNTVFWYRQTMMQGLELLAYFRNRAPLDDSGMPKDRFSAEMPDATLATLKIQPSEPRDSAVYFCASGSGQQETQYFGPGTRLLVL.

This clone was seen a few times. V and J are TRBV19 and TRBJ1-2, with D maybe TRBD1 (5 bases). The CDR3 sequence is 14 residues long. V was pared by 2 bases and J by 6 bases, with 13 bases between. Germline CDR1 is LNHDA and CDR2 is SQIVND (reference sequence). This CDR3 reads CASSIPREEHGYTF. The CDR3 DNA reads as TGTGCCAGTAGTATACCCAGGGAAGAACATGGCTACACCTTC.

The CDR3 sequence: CASSLGGSNTGELFF. In DNA form, the CDR3 reads TGTGCCAGCAGCTTGGGGGGCTCGAACACCGGGGAGCTGTTTTTT. The chain combines TRBV5-6 with TRBJ2-2; D perhaps matches TRBD1 (5 bases). V was clipped by 0 bases and J by 0 bases, with 6 bases between them. This CDR3 has 15 residues. Germline values: CDR1 SGHDT, CDR2 YYEEEE.

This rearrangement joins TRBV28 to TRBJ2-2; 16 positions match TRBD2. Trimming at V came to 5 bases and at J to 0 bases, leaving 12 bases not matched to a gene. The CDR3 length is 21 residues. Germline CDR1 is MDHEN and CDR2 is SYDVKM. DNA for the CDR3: TGTGCCAGCAGTACAAGGACGGGACTAGCGGGAGGGTCCCCGAACACCGGGGAGCTGTTTTTT. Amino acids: CASSTRTGLAGGSPNTGELFF.

The CDR3 region is CASSLSDRREKLFF. In nucleotides, the CDR3 is TGCGCCAGCAGCTTGTCAGACCGGAGGGAAAAACTGTTTTTT. The rearrangement links TRBV5-1 to TRBJ1-4; the D is unclear. Trimming took off 1 base at V and 8 bases at J, with 12 bases between the two ends. The CDR3 is 14 residues long. Germline-derived CDR1 and CDR2 are SGHRS and YFSETQ.

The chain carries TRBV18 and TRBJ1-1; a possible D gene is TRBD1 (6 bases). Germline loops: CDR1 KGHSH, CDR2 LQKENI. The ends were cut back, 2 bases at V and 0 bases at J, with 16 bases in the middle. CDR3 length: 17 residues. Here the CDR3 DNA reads TGTGCCAGCTCACCATCTATAGGGACAACTATGAACACTGAAGCTTTCTTT. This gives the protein CASSPSIGTTMNTEAFF.

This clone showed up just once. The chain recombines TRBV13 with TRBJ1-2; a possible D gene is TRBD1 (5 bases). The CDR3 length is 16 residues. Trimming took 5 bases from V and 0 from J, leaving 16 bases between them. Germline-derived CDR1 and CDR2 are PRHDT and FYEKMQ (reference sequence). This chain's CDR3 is CASSPSLGRSNYGYTF. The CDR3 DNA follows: TGTGCCAGCAGCCCCTCGTTGGGGCGCTCTAACTATGGCTACACCTTC.